The table lists the clone carrying this T cell receptor beta chain with a few counts. The antigen is not known. This entry belongs to a study of human T cells and chemical hapten exposure. Turning to the study itself: An area of 2 cm by 2 cm on upper inner arm skin received 2% DPC for sensitization. General observations from the study: Following DPC sensitization, TCRs present above 1 in 1000 frequency showed no change.

Indicated time point: pre-sensitization, week 0. Treatment defined: therapeutic diphenylcyclopropenone sensitization with weekly scalp DPC. The CDR3 totals 14 residues. CDR1 and CDR2 from the germline V gene are DFQATT and SNEGSKA (reference sequence). V gave up 4 bases and J gave up 6 bases; unmatched junction bases: 12. As the library was built, unique molecular identifiers were attached to individual cDNA molecules. MiXCR, run by TCRdb on the RACE reads, gives a single entry per CDR3 protein. The sample contains more than 250,000 distinct CDR3 sequences, approximately 7.5% of which appear only once.

This TCR was sampled from a man between 18 and 29 years old with alopecia areata. Some clones in this sample may be carry-over from other donors' samples. The chain recombines TRBV20-1 with TRBJ2-7; 7 bases align to TRBD2. The source was whole blood, collected in connection with sensitization to the hapten diphenylcyclopropenone (DPC). The CDR3 reads CSANWGEGRGEQYF. CDR3 bases: TGCAGTGCTAACTGGGGGGAGGGAAGAGGCGAGCAGTACTTC.